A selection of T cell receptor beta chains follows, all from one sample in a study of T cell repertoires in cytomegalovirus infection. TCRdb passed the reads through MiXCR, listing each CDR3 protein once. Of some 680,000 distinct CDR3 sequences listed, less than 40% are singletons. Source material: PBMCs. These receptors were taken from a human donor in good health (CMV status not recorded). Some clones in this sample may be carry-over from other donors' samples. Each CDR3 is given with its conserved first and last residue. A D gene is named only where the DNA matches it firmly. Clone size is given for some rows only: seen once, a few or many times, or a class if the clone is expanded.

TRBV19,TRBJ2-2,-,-,CASSKGPNTGELFF,TGTGCCAGTAGTAAGGGTCCCAACACCGGGGAGCTGTTTTTT
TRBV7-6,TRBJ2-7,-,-,CASSSFSEHYF,TGTGCCAGCAGCTCCTTTAGCGAGCATTACTTC
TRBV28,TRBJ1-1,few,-,CASRIRVRNTEAFF,TGTGCCAGCAGGATCAGGGTGCGGAACACTGAAGCTTTCTTT
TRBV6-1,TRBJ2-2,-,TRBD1,CASSVQGAISGELFF,TGTGCCAGCAGTGTACAGGGGGCAATCTCCGGGGAGCTGTTTTTT
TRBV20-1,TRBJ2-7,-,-,CSARAFKGEQYF,TGCAGTGCTAGAGCATTTAAGGGCGAGCAGTACTTC
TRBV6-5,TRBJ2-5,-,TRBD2,CASSYSPLAGVETQYF,TGTGCCAGCAGTTACTCCCCCCTAGCGGGAGTTGAGACCCAGTACTTC
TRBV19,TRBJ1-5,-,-,CASSIMGDTNQPQHF,TGTGCCAGTAGTATAATGGGGGACACCAATCAGCCCCAGCATTTT
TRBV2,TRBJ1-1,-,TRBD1,CASTRDRGSTEAFF,TGTGCCAGCACCAGAGACAGGGGATCCACTGAAGCTTTCTTT
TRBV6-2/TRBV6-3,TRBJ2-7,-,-,CASSYKNYEQYF,TGTGCCAGCAGTTACAAAAACTACGAGCAGTACTTC
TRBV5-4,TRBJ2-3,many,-,CASKGSRSTDTQYF,TGTGCCAGCAAGGGCTCGCGATCTACAGATACGCAGTATTTT
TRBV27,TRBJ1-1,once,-,CASSFGGSGLNTEAFF,TGTGCCAGCAGTTTTGGCGGATCAGGGTTGAACACTGAAGCTTTCTTT
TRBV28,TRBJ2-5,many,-,CASSHDSYQETQYF,TGTGCCAGCTCCCACGACAGTTATCAAGAGACCCAGTACTTC
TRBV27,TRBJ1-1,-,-,CASSLIGQGSGTEAFF,TGTGCCAGCAGTTTAATAGGCCAGGGGTCGGGCACTGAAGCTTTCTTT
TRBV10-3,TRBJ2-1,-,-,CAISGPPSYNEQFF,TGTGCCATCAGTGGTCCGCCCTCCTACAATGAGCAGTTCTTC
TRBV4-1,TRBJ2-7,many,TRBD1,CASSGDSTYEQYF,TGCGCCAGCAGCGGGGACAGTACTTACGAGCAGTACTTC
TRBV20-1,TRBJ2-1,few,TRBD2,CSAAWGGDEQFF,TGCAGTGCGGCATGGGGAGGGGATGAGCAGTTCTTC
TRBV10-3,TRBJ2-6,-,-,CAIRATQAGANVLTF,TGTGCCATCAGGGCTACTCAAGCTGGGGCCAACGTCCTGACTTTC
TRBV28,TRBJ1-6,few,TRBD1,CASSLTGQSTSPLHF,TGTGCCAGCAGTTTAACGGGACAGTCAACTTCACCCCTCCACTTT
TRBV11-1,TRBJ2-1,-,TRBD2,CASSSRLAGGPHEQFF,TGTGCCAGCAGCTCAAGACTAGCGGGGGGGCCTCATGAGCAGTTCTTC
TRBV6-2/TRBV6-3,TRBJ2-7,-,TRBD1,CASSPLGQGFYEQYF,TGTGCCAGCAGTCCACTTGGACAGGGTTTCTACGAGCAGTACTTC
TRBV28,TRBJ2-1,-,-,CASFTRSYNEQFF,TGTGCCAGCTTCACACGCTCCTACAATGAGCAGTTCTTC
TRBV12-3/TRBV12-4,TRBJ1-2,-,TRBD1,CASSYTGGSDYGYTF,TGTGCCAGCAGTTATACAGGGGGATCGGACTATGGCTACACCTTC
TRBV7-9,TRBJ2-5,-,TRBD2,CASSLARTSQETQYF,TGTGCCAGCAGCTTAGCCCGGACTAGTCAAGAGACCCAGTACTTC
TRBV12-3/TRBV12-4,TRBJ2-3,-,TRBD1,CASSSTGTGPDTQYF,TGTGCCAGCAGTTCAACCGGGACAGGGCCAGATACGCAGTATTTT
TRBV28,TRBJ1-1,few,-,CASSYVRNTEAFF,TGTGCCAGCAGTTATGTTCGGAACACTGAAGCTTTCTTT
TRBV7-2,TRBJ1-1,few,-,CASCLSGTLNTEAFF,TGTGCCAGCTGCCTCTCCGGGACGCTCAACACTGAAGCTTTCTTT
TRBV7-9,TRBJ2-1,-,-,CASSLGPRGIHNEQFF,TGTGCCAGCAGCTTAGGACCGCGCGGGATACACAATGAGCAGTTCTTC
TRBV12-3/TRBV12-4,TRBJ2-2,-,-,CASEAPRVNTGELFF,TGTGCCAGCGAGGCTCCCAGGGTTAACACCGGGGAGCTGTTTTTT
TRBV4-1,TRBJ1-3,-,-,CASSQVGPSGNTIYF,TGCGCCAGCAGCCAAGTTGGCCCCTCTGGAAACACCATATATTTT
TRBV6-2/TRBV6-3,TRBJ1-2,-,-,CDISYSIVTDGYTF,TGTGACATCAGTTACTCGATAGTTACGGATGGCTACACCTTC
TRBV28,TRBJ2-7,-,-,CASSLLVPATYEQYF,TGTGCCAGCAGTTTATTGGTGCCAGCTACCTACGAGCAGTACTTC
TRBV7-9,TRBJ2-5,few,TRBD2,CASSRREGAKETQYF,TGTGCCAGCAGCCGTAGGGAGGGTGCCAAAGAGACCCAGTACTTC
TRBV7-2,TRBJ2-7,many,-,CASSLDGVWEQYF,TGTGCCAGCAGCTTAGATGGGGTGTGGGAGCAGTACTTC
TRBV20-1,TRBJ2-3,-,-,CSPREPTTDTQYF,TGCAGTCCCCGAGAGCCTACCACAGATACGCAGTATTTT
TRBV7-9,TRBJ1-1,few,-,CASSDLEGGSTNTEAFF,TGTGCCAGCAGCGATTTAGAAGGGGGTAGCACAAACACTGAAGCTTTCTTT
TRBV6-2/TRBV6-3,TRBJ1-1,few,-,CASRMIRGLNTEAFF,TGTGCCAGCAGAATGATCAGGGGCCTGAACACTGAAGCTTTCTTT
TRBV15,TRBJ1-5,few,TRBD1,CATGTGLPDQPQHF,TGTGCCACCGGGACAGGTTTGCCGGATCAGCCCCAGCATTTT